This TCR beta chain was observed in a study of siplizumab effects on memory and regulatory T cells. Note on this clone: The antigen remains unidentified.

Trimming removed 5 bases from V and 3 bases from J; junction bases left unmatched: 1. Germline assignment: CDR1 MNHEY and CDR2 SMNVEV (reference sequence). The CDR3 is 15 residues long. Findings and limits, study-wide: Of the alloreactive clones, only a minor fraction mapped to unstimulated subsets. Fewer alloreactive sequences mapped to unstimulated CD4+ memory cells under siplizumab. Naive T cells appeared more diverse than memory cells and seemed to be major alloresponse contributors.

Sequenced by immunoSEQ multiplex PCR; TCRdb stores in-frame clones only, minus some. The sample carries about 100,000 clones, just under 95% recorded once. The V call is TRBV27, the J call TRBJ2-3, with 14 nucleotides matching TRBD2. This receptor was taken from a human donor in good health. Material for sequencing was non-Treg CD4+ T cells sorted from blood. DNA for the CDR3: TGTGCCAGCAGTGGGACTAGCGGGAGAACAGATACGCAGTATTTT. Translation gives CASSGTSGRTDTQYF.